This T cell receptor (beta chain) was observed in a study of CD8 T cells in Susac syndrome. It was with random hexamers that about 0.45 to 1 ug RNA was reverse transcribed. Each CDR3 protein is one row after TCRdb ran MiXCR on the immunoSEQ multiplex PCR reads. The sample consists of under 200,000 distinct CDR3 sequences, more than 85% of them appearing once. Both CD4+ and CD8+ T cells were negatively isolated, and TEMRA cells underwent FACS enrichment. Trimming removed 6 bases at V and 6 bases at J, with 21 bases between. The CDR3 is 15 residues long. Germline V gene data show CDR1 as SGHAT and CDR2 as FQNNGV.

Sequenced input: CD4+ T cells from PBMCs. J is TRBJ2-7 and V is TRBV11-2; D is perhaps TRBD1 (6 bases). The sequence came from a human donor with Susac syndrome. This chain's CDR3 is CASSLQIQGIGEQYF. CDR3 sequence (DNA): TGTGCCAGCAGTCTCCAAATACAGGGTATAGGCGAGCAGTACTTC.